The next 12 T cell receptor beta chains were all read from a single sample in a study of T cells after yellow fever vaccination. TCRdb called the 5' RACE reads again in MiXCR, with one record for every CDR3 protein. The repertoire holds a few hundred thousand distinct CDR3 sequences, roughly 7.5% seen once, with 17% in the top ten. The starting material was PBMCs, obtained about 49 days after the first yellow fever vaccination. Receptor source: a man between 18 and 35 years old who received the YFV17D yellow fever vaccine.

This clonotype came up a few times. The genes are TRBV7-2 and TRBJ2-1, with 13 bases fitting TRBD2. The CDR3 consists of 15 residues. V was pared by 5 bases and J by 3 bases, with 1 base of the junction left unmatched. The germline V gene has CDR1 SGHTA and CDR2 FQGNSA. For the CDR3, the DNA is TGTGCCAGCAGCACTAGCGGGGGGGGCTACAATGAGCAGTTCTTC. Protein product: CASSTSGGGYNEQFF.

V usage is TRBV15 and J usage is TRBJ2-3; TRBD1 might be the D (5 bases). The V end lost 3 bases, the J end lost 0 bases, and 10 bases lay between the germline ends. CDR3 length: 15 amino acids. Germline V gives CDR1 LNHNV, CDR2 YYDKDF (reference sequence). CDR3 sequence: CATSSFGASTDTQYF. The CDR3 coding sequence is TGTGCCACCAGCAGTTTTGGGGCCAGCACAGATACGCAGTATTTT. Combining the CDR3 with reference TRBV15 and TRBJ2-3 gives the whole variable domain DAMVIQNPRYQVTQFGKPVTLSCSQTLNHNVMYWYQQKSSQAPKLLFHYYDKDFNNEADTPDNFQSRRPNTSFCFLDIRSPGLGDTAMYLCATSSFGASTDTQYFGPGTRLTVL.

The V gene is TRBV7-9, the J gene TRBJ1-1, with D possibly TRBD1 on 5 matching bases. Between the trimmed V and J ends, which lost 7 bases and 4 bases, there was a span of 22 bases. The CDR3 loop spans 16 amino acids. Germline V lookup: CDR1 SEHNR, CDR2 FQNEAQ (reference sequence). The CDR3 DNA sequence: TGTGCCAGCACCTCACCTCTGCAGGGAAGTGCCACTGAAGCTTTCTTT. This sequence encodes CASTSPLQGSATEAFF.

The sample holds a few counts of this clonotype. CDR3 sequence reads: CASSHQGRGQGLTYEQYF. The CDR3 region has the DNA TGTGCCAGCAGCCATCAGGGAAGGGGACAGGGTCTAACCTACGAGCAGTACTTC. The chain employs TRBV14 and TRBJ2-7; 9 nucleotides line up with TRBD1. J was trimmed by 2 bases and V by 3 bases; bases with no gene match: 14. Germline CDR1 and CDR2: SGHDN and FVKESK. CDR3 length equals 18 residues.

The chain employs TRBV10-2 and TRBJ1-6; 8 bases are a match to TRBD1. CDR3 length: 14 residues. V shed 3 bases, J shed 7 bases, and the junction held 2 bases outside the gene matches. The germline gives CDR1 WSHSY, CDR2 SAAADI. This chain's CDR3 is CASSDRTGNSPLHF. The CDR3 bases are TGCGCCAGCAGTGATAGGACAGGGAATTCACCCCTCCACTTT.

V is TRBV6-2 or TRBV6-3 and J is TRBJ1-2; D uncertain. Germline V gene sequence: CDR1 MNHEY, CDR2 SVGEGT. V gave up 0 bases and J gave up 4 bases, with 18 bases separating them. CDR3 length equals 17 residues. CDR3 loop: CASSYSLRPSRGYGYTF. In DNA form, the CDR3 reads TGTGCCAGCAGTTACTCGTTGAGACCCTCCCGCGGCTATGGCTACACCTTC.

The gene calls are TRBV10-3 and TRBJ2-5; 15 nucleotides line up with TRBD2. Germline V gives CDR1 ENHRY, CDR2 SYGVKD. The CDR3 runs 15 residues. The V segment lost 8 bases and the J segment 8 bases; nucleotides outside the gene matches: 9. The CDR3 sequence: CAIGLAGGEGKTQYF. CDR3 nucleotides: TGTGCCATCGGACTAGCGGGGGGGGAGGGGAAAACCCAGTACTTC.

Only a few counts were recorded for this clonotype. The chain combines TRBV15 with TRBJ1-6; D remains ambiguous. The CDR3 runs to 15 residues. Germline V lookup: CDR1 LNHNV, CDR2 YYDKDF (reference sequence). The V and J ends lost 3 bases and 6 bases respectively, with 12 bases between them. CDR3 protein: CATSRGEPSNSPLHF. Written as DNA, the CDR3 is TGTGCCACCAGCAGGGGTGAACCGAGTAATTCACCCCTCCACTTT.

In this sample, this clonotype turned up a few times. This sequence joins TRBV5-1 and TRBJ2-3; D not certain. Germline CDR1 and CDR2: SGHRS and YFSETQ. CDR3 length: 12 amino acids. V gave up 4 bases and J gave up 6 bases, with 9 bases separating them. CDR3 nucleotides: TGCGCCAGCAGCCCAGCCCGGGATACGCAGTATTTT. It translates to CASSPARDTQYF.

This clonotype has only a few counts. V usage is TRBV12-3 or TRBV12-4 and J usage is TRBJ2-5; D not resolved. Deletions cut 4 bases from V and 4 bases from J, with 10 bases between. This CDR3 has 13 amino acids. In DNA, the CDR3 is TGTGCCAGCAGTTGGGTGGGTGGAGAGACCCAGTACTTC. Translating it yields CASSWVGGETQYF.

This clonotype was detected only a few times. The chain links TRBV29-1 to TRBJ1-1, with D possibly being TRBD1 (5 bases). This CDR3 is built from 13 residues. The V gene's germline CDR1 is SQVTM and CDR2 ANQGSEA. Trimming stripped 6 bases from V and 2 bases from J, with 13 bases between. The CDR3 loop is CSVGGRANTEAFF. In nucleotides, the CDR3 is TGCAGCGTGGGGGGACGGGCAAACACTGAAGCTTTCTTT.

The chain recombines TRBV10-3 with TRBJ1-6; maybe TRBD1 (5 bases). CDR3 length equals 12 residues. CDR1 and CDR2 from the germline V gene are ENHRY and SYGVKD. Trimming took off 6 bases at V and 8 bases at J, with 8 bases between the two ends. The CDR3 protein is CAIRGLDSPLHF. The CDR3 coding sequence is TGTGCCATCAGGGGGCTGGATTCACCCCTCCACTTT.